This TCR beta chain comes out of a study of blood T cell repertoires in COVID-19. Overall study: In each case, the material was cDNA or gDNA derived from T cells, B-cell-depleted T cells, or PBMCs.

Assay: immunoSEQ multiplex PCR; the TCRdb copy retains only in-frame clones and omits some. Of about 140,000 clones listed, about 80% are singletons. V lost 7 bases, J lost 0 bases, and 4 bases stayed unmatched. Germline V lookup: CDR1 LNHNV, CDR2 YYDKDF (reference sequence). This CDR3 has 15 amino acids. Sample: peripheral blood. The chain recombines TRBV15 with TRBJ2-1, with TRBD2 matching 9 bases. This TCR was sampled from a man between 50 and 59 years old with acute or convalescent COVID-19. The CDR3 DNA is TGTGCCACCATCCCAGCGGGGGGCTCCTACAATGAGCAGTTCTTC. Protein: CATIPAGGSYNEQFF.